The rows below give T cell receptor beta chains drawn from one sample of a study of blood T cells in healthy people across ages. Each CDR3 protein is one row after TCRdb ran MiXCR on the 5' RACE reads. The table has under 850,000 distinct CDR3 sequences, roughly 34% seen once; the top ten hold approximately 12%. The specimen sequenced was blood. The receptor source for this set is a man aged 18 to 30 in good health. CDR3s include the opening cysteine and the closing phenylalanine or tryptophan. A D gene is named only where the DNA matches it firmly. Only part of the rows carry a size: once, few, many, or a class if the clone is expanded.

>TRBV20-1|TRBJ1-2|TRBD1|NA
CSAKDRDRGRQGYTF
TGCAGTGCCAAAGACCGGGACAGGGGACGTCAGGGCTACACCTTC
>TRBV6-2/TRBV6-3|TRBJ2-1|TRBD2|NA
CASSYEPSGGIEQFF
TGTGCCAGCAGTTACGAGCCTAGCGGGGGAATTGAGCAGTTCTTC
>TRBV7-2|TRBJ1-2|TRBD1|NA
CASKGAAGNYGYTF
TGTGCCAGCAAGGGGGCGGCGGGAAACTATGGCTACACCTTC
>TRBV4-3|TRBJ2-3|NA|NA
CASSQDLGLSTDTQYF
TGCGCCAGCAGCCAAGATTTGGGACTGTCCACAGATACGCAGTATTTT
>TRBV29-1|TRBJ1-1|TRBD1|few
CSVDIFQRGPDRGNPTDTEAFF
TGCAGCGTTGACATCTTCCAGAGGGGGCCAGACAGGGGCAACCCAACGGACACTGAAGCTTTCTTT
>TRBV9|TRBJ2-1|NA|NA
CASSGHGVSYNEQFF
TGTGCCAGCAGCGGGCACGGGGTCTCCTACAATGAGCAGTTCTTC
>TRBV12-3/TRBV12-4|TRBJ2-5|TRBD1|few
CASSRQTGTGETQYF
TGTGCCAGCAGTAGACAGACCGGGACAGGGGAGACCCAGTACTTC
>TRBV7-2|TRBJ2-3|NA|many
CASSLALRDTQYF
TGTGCCAGCAGCTTAGCCCTTAGGGATACGCAGTATTTT
>TRBV2|TRBJ2-7|TRBD1|few
CASSALGQGAHEQYF
TGTGCCAGCAGTGCTCTGGGACAGGGGGCCCACGAGCAGTACTTC
>TRBV20-1|TRBJ1-2|TRBD1|few
CSTERRGGNYGYTF
TGCAGTACGGAGCGCAGGGGGGGAAACTATGGCTACACCTTC
>TRBV20-1|TRBJ2-2|NA|NA
CSANGGTTNTGELFF
TGCAGTGCGAACGGAGGGACCACGAACACCGGGGAGCTGTTTTTT
>TRBV20-1|TRBJ2-3|TRBD2|many
CSARGNGGRWDTQYF
TGCAGTGCTAGAGGGAACGGGGGGAGGTGGGATACGCAGTATTTT
>TRBV7-2|TRBJ2-7|NA|NA
CASSFLARYEQYF
TGTGCCAGCAGCTTCCTAGCGCGGTACGAGCAGTACTTC
>TRBV20-1|TRBJ2-7|TRBD1|NA
CSARDYEGAMGPYEQYF
TGCAGTGCTAGAGATTATGAGGGGGCGATGGGCCCCTACGAGCAGTACTTC
>TRBV20-1|TRBJ1-2|NA|NA
CSAEQGGGYTF
TGCAGTGCTGAACAGGGTGGTGGCTACACCTTC
>TRBV20-1|TRBJ1-2|NA|NA
CSAGPREASNYGYTF
TGCAGTGCTGGCCCCCGCGAGGCGTCTAACTATGGCTACACCTTC
>TRBV29-1|TRBJ2-5|NA|NA
CSVEDGGEVQGAQYF
TGCAGCGTTGAAGATGGGGGTGAGGTCCAAGGGGCCCAGTACTTC
>TRBV28|TRBJ2-5|NA|NA
CASSVRLVGQYF
TGTGCCAGCAGTGTCCGACTAGTAGGGCAGTACTTC
>TRBV14|TRBJ2-1|TRBD1|few
CASSQIDRQGLLSRLSSYNEQFF
TGTGCCAGCAGCCAAATCGATAGACAGGGTTTGTTATCGAGATTGAGCTCCTACAATGAGCAGTTCTTC
>TRBV4-2|TRBJ2-5|TRBD2|few
CASSQDPRLAAETQYF
TGTGCCAGCAGCCAAGATCCGAGACTAGCGGCGGAGACCCAGTACTTC
>TRBV6-6|TRBJ2-5|TRBD2|NA
CAGSPRLADQETQYF
TGTGCCGGCAGCCCCCGACTAGCGGATCAAGAGACCCAGTACTTC
>TRBV28|TRBJ1-4|NA|few
CASSGGGHFREKLFF
TGTGCCAGCAGTGGAGGCGGGCATTTTCGGGAAAAACTGTTTTTT
>TRBV4-2|TRBJ2-5|TRBD2|many
CASSLSLAGARETQYF
TGTGCCAGCAGTCTCTCGCTAGCGGGGGCGCGGGAGACCCAGTACTTC
>TRBV6-2/TRBV6-3|TRBJ2-3|TRBD2|many
CATHLGAGGSTDTQYF
TGTGCCACACACCTCGGGGCGGGGGGTAGCACAGATACGCAGTATTTT
>TRBV6-1|TRBJ1-1|NA|NA
CAGKGPRNTEAFF
TGTGCTGGCAAGGGGCCCCGAAACACTGAAGCTTTCTTT
>TRBV4-2|TRBJ2-1|TRBD2|NA
CASSRDSSGGRPSSYNEQFF
TGTGCCAGCAGCCGGGACAGTAGCGGGGGGCGCCCAAGCTCCTACAATGAGCAGTTCTTC
>TRBV15|TRBJ2-7|TRBD1|NA
CATSRDRRDRVSEQYF
TGTGCCACCAGCAGAGATCGGAGGGACAGGGTTTCCGAGCAGTACTTC
>TRBV12-3/TRBV12-4|TRBJ1-5|NA|NA
CASSPTVGPNQPQHF
TGTGCCAGCAGTCCCACCGTCGGCCCCAATCAGCCCCAGCATTTT